This section outlines one T cell receptor beta chain sequence together with its context. Its target is unknown. Researchers ran the PCR with 60 Vbeta and 13 Jbeta primers. Profiled with immunoSEQ multiplex PCR; TCRdb holds only in-frame clones, not every one. The sample has tens of thousands of clones, 65% to 85% seen once. The data stem from a study of cytomegalovirus exposure and HLA in healthy donors. Study background: Some 85 million unique TCRs, all from HLA-typed donors, were included in an early release of the data. Study conclusions and caveats: There were about 160 TCR beta chains listed as cytomegalovirus-associated.

This CDR3 region has 15 residues. Germline CDR1 reads SGHTA; CDR2 reads FQGNSA. The ends were cut back, 1 base at V and 8 bases at J, with 17 bases in the middle. The chain has TRBV7-2 and TRBJ1-2; perhaps TRBD1 as D (5 bases). The sample was PBMCs. This receptor was obtained from a man in his fifties or sixties in good health and CMV-seronegative. In DNA form, the CDR3 reads TGTGCCAGCAGCTTAGGTCTTCGGACAAACCCGGGCTACACCTTC. Its translation is CASSLGLRTNPGYTF. Full variable domain (remainder filled in from reference TRBV7-2 and TRBJ1-2): GAGVSQSPSNKVTEKGKDVELRCDPISGHTALYWYRQSLGQGLEFLIYFQGNSAPDKSGLPSDRFSAERTGGSVSTLTIQRTQQEDSAVYLCASSLGLRTNPGYTFGSGTRLTVV.